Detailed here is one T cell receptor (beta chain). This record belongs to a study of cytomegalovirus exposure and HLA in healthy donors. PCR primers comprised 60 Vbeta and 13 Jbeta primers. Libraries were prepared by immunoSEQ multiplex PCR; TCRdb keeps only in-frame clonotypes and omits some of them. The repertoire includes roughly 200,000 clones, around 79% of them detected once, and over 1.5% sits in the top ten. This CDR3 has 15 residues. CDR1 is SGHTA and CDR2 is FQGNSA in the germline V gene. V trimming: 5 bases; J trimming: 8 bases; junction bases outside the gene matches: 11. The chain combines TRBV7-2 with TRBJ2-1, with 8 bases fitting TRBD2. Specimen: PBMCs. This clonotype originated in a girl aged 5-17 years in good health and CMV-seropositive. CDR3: CASSRLGGAGDEQFF. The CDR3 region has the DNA TGTGCCAGCAGCCGACTCGGGGGGGCCGGGGATGAGCAGTTCTTC.